This T cell receptor beta chain was captured by sequencing in a study of Ad26.COV2.S vaccination and SARS-CoV-2 variants. Looking at the study overall: Ad26.COV2.S given intramuscularly, once or twice 56 days apart. Study-wide points: In vaccinated individuals, spike-specific CD8+ and CD4+ T cell responses reportedly displayed substantial breadth. Spike-specific TCR breadth was greater after Ad26.COV2.S than placebo.

In the case of this clone: Its antigen is currently unknown.

CDR3 size: 15 residues. Germline loops: CDR1 SNHLY, CDR2 FYNNEI. The V gene lost 2 bases and the J gene lost 4 bases, with 12 bases spanning the gap. As for treatment: roughly 20 received Ad26.COV2.S at low or high dose, single or two shots; several received placebo; per-sample allocation not given. Repertoires come from day 63 after the first vaccine or placebo injection. Using immunoSEQ multiplex PCR, the repertoire was profiled, and TCRdb retains in-frame clones only, with some absent. The sample contains around 300,000 clones, roughly 90% of which appear only once. V and J are TRBV2 and TRBJ1-3; tentatively, D is TRBD1 (6 bases). This clonotype was obtained from a person aged 18-60 years who received the Ad26.COV2.S COVID-19 vaccine or a placebo. The source was peripheral blood, collected in a trial of Ad26.COV2.S vaccine versus placebo. The CDR3 coding sequence is TGTGCCAGCAGTGAAATCCCAGGGGCCGGAAACACCATATATTTT. Its translation: CASSEIPGAGNTIYF.